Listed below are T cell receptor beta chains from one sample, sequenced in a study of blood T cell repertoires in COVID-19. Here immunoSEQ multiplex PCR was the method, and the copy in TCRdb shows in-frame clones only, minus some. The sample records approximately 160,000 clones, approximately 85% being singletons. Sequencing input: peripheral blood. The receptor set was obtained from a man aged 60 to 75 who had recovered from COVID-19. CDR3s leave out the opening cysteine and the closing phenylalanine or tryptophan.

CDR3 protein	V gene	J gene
ASSHSSSGYT	TRBV16	TRBJ1-2
ASRGLVNGEQY	TRBV2	TRBJ2-7
ASSPPAGGKYEQY	TRBV18	TRBJ2-7
ASSDGTGLRPLH	TRBV9	TRBJ1-6
ASHPLGSNQPQH	TRBV27	TRBJ1-5
ASSASGGARNEQF	TRBV9	TRBJ2-1
ASTYIDRGIDEQY	TRBV5-1	TRBJ2-7
ATSRDRDTRSGNTIY	TRBV15	TRBJ1-3
ASSSVGTGELF	TRBV12-3/TRBV12-4	TRBJ2-2
ASSRGLDSNQPQH	TRBV5-8	TRBJ1-5
ASSPTDRTHYGYT	TRBV9	TRBJ1-2
ASSQPSRVAQY	TRBV3-1/TRBV3-2	TRBJ2-7
ASSLTDSSYNEQF	TRBV7-8	TRBJ2-1
ASSLADRFYEQY	TRBV11-2	TRBJ2-7
ASSLAAGSYEQY	TRBV11-3	TRBJ2-7
ATTWTAQETQY	TRBV2	TRBJ2-5
ASSHGTQSTDTQY	TRBV14	TRBJ2-3
ASSPGRTLDFYGYT	TRBV7-6	TRBJ1-2
ASSAGGEQY	TRBV5-1	TRBJ2-7
ASSLPEGALEQY	TRBV6-2/TRBV6-3	TRBJ2-7
SARLEPEQY	TRBV20-1	TRBJ2-7
AISESLAGGQNEQF	TRBV10-3	TRBJ2-1
ASSQGKLAGGTKDTQY	TRBV4-1	TRBJ2-3
ASSPNTDTQY	TRBV14	TRBJ2-3
ASSVGVGQGYEQY	TRBV9	TRBJ2-7
ASRPDREPSWYGYT	TRBV6-2/TRBV6-3	TRBJ1-2
ASSFTSTPSNEQF	TRBV5-1	TRBJ2-1
ASSLAEGITGELF	TRBV7-9	TRBJ2-2
ASSPQGIGINEQF	TRBV18	TRBJ2-1
ASSLMRGTNTEAF	TRBV13	TRBJ1-1
ASSFGRQETQY	TRBV27	TRBJ2-5
ASSLAQGHDQPQH	TRBV7-9	TRBJ1-5
ASLIQGSQPQH	TRBV6-5	TRBJ1-5
ASSLGGDRGTDTQY	TRBV7-7	TRBJ2-3
ASSQWGRGGDTQY	TRBV4-1	TRBJ2-3
ASSRPTGYEQY	TRBV6-5	TRBJ2-7
ASSRRMAGGGFGSPLH	TRBV7-2	TRBJ1-6
ASSLGSQGLYNEQF	TRBV5-1	TRBJ2-1
ASSFFASFGYT	TRBV12-3/TRBV12-4	TRBJ1-2
ASSPIGGTGGAGYT	TRBV7-8	TRBJ1-2
ASSLSGTGSYEQY	TRBV7-9	TRBJ2-7
ASTQVALDRPPDTQY	TRBV21-1	TRBJ2-3
ASSRRTGHGTGELF	TRBV7-2	TRBJ2-2
ASSIDPGRSEQY	TRBV19	TRBJ2-7
AISGDLSADRTQY	TRBV10-3	TRBJ2-3
ASSLTGGFNEKLF	TRBV5-8	TRBJ1-4
ASSERNQGGETQY	TRBV18	TRBJ2-5
SVEDRTVGVWTEAF	TRBV29-1	TRBJ1-1
ASSGDGQSYSYEQY	TRBV6-1	TRBJ2-7
ASSDGTTDTQY	TRBV6-4	TRBJ2-3
ASSLKGVGAF	TRBV5-1	TRBJ1-1